These 32 T cell receptor beta chains were sequenced from one sample in a study of T cell changes during pregnancy in multiple sclerosis. Using immunoSEQ multiplex PCR, the repertoire was profiled, and TCRdb retains in-frame clones only, with some absent. This table has some 94,000 clones, 80% to 95% appearing once. Sequenced material: peripheral blood, taken in the first trimester of pregnancy. These receptors were taken from a female donor with multiple sclerosis, enrolled in a pregnancy study.

This clone was picked up one time. V usage is TRBV25-1 and J usage is TRBJ1-2; 9 nucleotides line up with TRBD1. V lost 3 bases, J lost 5 bases, and 7 bases stayed unmatched. CDR1 and CDR2 from the germline V gene are MGHDK and SYGVNS. The CDR3 runs 15 residues. As DNA, the CDR3 is TGTGCCAGCAGTGAGTTTGTAGGACAGGGGTATGGCTACACCTTC. This gives the protein CASSEFVGQGYGYTF.

The V gene is TRBV15, the J gene TRBJ1-2, with D maybe TRBD1 (6 bases). This CDR3 region has 13 residues. Trimming stripped 5 bases from V and 3 bases from J, with 10 bases between. Per germline, CDR1 LNHNV and CDR2 YYDKDF (reference sequence). Written as DNA, the CDR3 is TGTGCCACCAGCTCCGAGGGGGACTATGGCTACACCTTC. Translated, it gives CATSSEGDYGYTF.

This chain links TRBV30 with TRBJ2-5, with D unresolved. V was clipped by 1 base and J by 1 base, with 7 bases between them. Germline CDR1 is GTSNPN and CDR2 is SVGIG (reference sequence). The length of the CDR3 is 13 residues. The CDR3: CAWSAGFQETQYF. In DNA, the CDR3 is TGTGCCTGGAGTGCGGGTTTCCAAGAGACCCAGTACTTC.

J is TRBJ2-5 and V is TRBV19; D is unclear. The CDR3 spans 15 residues. Deletions cut 3 bases from V and 5 bases from J, with 16 bases between. The V gene's germline CDR1 is LNHDA and CDR2 SQIVND (reference sequence). CDR3 region: CASSILNRYGETQYF. The CDR3, as DNA: TGTGCCAGTAGTATCCTTAATCGTTACGGGGAGACCCAGTACTTC.

V usage is TRBV18 and J usage is TRBJ2-6, with unresolved D. The CDR3 consists of 14 residues. V was clipped by 6 bases and J by 2 bases, with 8 bases between them. Germline CDR1 and CDR2: KGHSH and LQKENI. In DNA form, the CDR3 reads TGTGCCAGCTCGGGCTTGCCTGGGGCCAACGTCCTGACTTTC. Protein: CASSGLPGANVLTF.

The chain links TRBV28 to TRBJ1-2, with D unresolved. The CDR3 has 14 residues. The V gene lost 4 bases and the J gene lost 4 bases, with 13 bases spanning the gap. Germline V gene lookup returns CDR1 MDHEN and CDR2 SYDVKM. This chain's CDR3 is CASSSNSRLYGYTF. The CDR3 DNA sequence: TGTGCCAGCAGTTCTAACTCCAGGCTCTATGGCTACACCTTC.

The CDR3 loop reads CASSWTDQETQYF. CDR3 bases: TGCGCCAGCAGTTGGACAGACCAAGAGACCCAGTACTTC. The genes are TRBV5-1 and TRBJ2-5, with D perhaps matching TRBD1 (6 bases). The V gene's germline CDR1 is SGHRS and CDR2 YFSETQ. The CDR3 has 13 residues. Trimming cost V 5 bases and J 0 bases, with 8 bases left between them. Full variable domain (remainder filled in from reference TRBV5-1 and TRBJ2-5): KAGVTQTPRYLIKTRGQQVTLSCSPISGHRSVSWYQQTPGQGLQFLFEYFSETQRNKGNFPGRFSGRQFSNSRSEMNVSTLELGDSALYLCASSWTDQETQYFGPGTRLLVL.

The chain is built from TRBV18 and TRBJ1-5, with D unclear. V was clipped by 3 bases and J by 2 bases, with 11 bases between them. The germline gives CDR1 KGHSH, CDR2 LQKENI. The CDR3 extends over 15 amino acids. CDR3: CASSPYDTGNQPQHF. DNA of the CDR3: TGTGCCAGCTCACCGTATGACACTGGCAATCAGCCCCAGCATTTT.

The chain recombines TRBV7-6 with TRBJ2-7, with D possibly matching TRBD2 (5 bases). The CDR3 has 14 residues. The germline V and J ends were trimmed by 1 base and 2 bases, with 9 bases remaining between them. CDR1 and CDR2 (germline): SGHVS, FNYEAQ. The CDR3 reads CASSLEVGTYEQYF. CDR3 in DNA: TGTGCCAGCAGCTTAGAAGTCGGGACCTACGAGCAGTACTTC.

The chain has TRBV28 and TRBJ2-2, with D possibly matching TRBD1 (6 bases). The CDR3 runs to 14 residues. Germline assignment: CDR1 MDHEN and CDR2 SYDVKM. V lost 7 bases and J lost 7, with 16 bases in between. The CDR3 sequence is CASTTHRVVGELFF. The DNA for the CDR3 is TGTGCCAGCACAACTCACAGGGTTGTCGGGGAGCTGTTTTTT.

The chain has TRBV18 and TRBJ1-2; possibly TRBD1 for D (5 bases). Per the germline V gene, CDR1 is KGHSH and CDR2 is LQKENI. The CDR3 is made up of 14 amino acids. Trimming took off 1 base at V and 5 bases at J, with 11 bases between the two ends. CDR3: CASSPRDWAYGYTF. The CDR3, as DNA: TGTGCCAGCTCACCACGGGACTGGGCTTATGGCTACACCTTC.

The chain combines TRBV27 with TRBJ2-1, with D maybe TRBD2 (6 bases). Trimming cost V 6 bases and J 7 bases, with 19 bases left between them. Germline CDR1 MNHEY, CDR2 SMNVEV (reference sequence). The CDR3 contains 15 residues. As DNA, the CDR3 is TGTGCCAGCAGCCCCCGGGACGGAGGGGTGAATGAGCAGTTCTTC. Protein product: CASSPRDGGVNEQFF.

The chain has TRBV7-3 and TRBJ2-3, with D possibly being TRBD1 (5 bases). Germline V CDR1 and CDR2: SGHTA, FQGTGA. Trimming left V 0 bases short and J 0 bases short, with 10 bases between. This CDR3 has 16 residues. CDR3 in DNA: TGTGCCAGCAGCTTAACCCAGGGTAGCAGCACAGATACGCAGTATTTT. It yields the protein CASSLTQGSSTDTQYF. The full variable domain, rest sourced from reference TRBV7-3 and TRBJ2-3, is GAGVSQTPSNKVTEKGKYVELRCDPISGHTALYWYRQSLGQGPEFLIYFQGTGAADDSGLPNDRFFAVRPEGSVSTLKIQRTERGDSAVYLCASSLTQGSSTDTQYFGPGTRLTVL.

V is TRBV6-1 and J is TRBJ2-2, with 7 bases fitting TRBD2. Germline assignment: CDR1 MNHNS and CDR2 SASEGT. The CDR3 is 16 amino acids. The V gene end was trimmed by 2 bases and the J gene end by 6 bases; junction bases not matched to a gene: 9. The CDR3 sequence: CASSERAGLPAGELFF. The DNA of the CDR3 is TGTGCCAGCAGTGAACGAGCGGGACTACCGGCCGGGGAGCTGTTTTTT.

The V call is TRBV18, the J call TRBJ1-2; D gene uncertain. V lost 3 bases to trimming and J lost 0 bases, with 14 bases between them. The CDR3 totals 16 residues. The germline V gene has CDR1 KGHSH and CDR2 LQKENI. CDR3 sequence reads: CASSPSGVAANYGYTF. The CDR3 bases are TGTGCCAGCTCACCGTCGGGAGTCGCTGCTAACTATGGCTACACCTTC. Based on the CDR3 plus reference TRBV18 and TRBJ1-2, the full variable domain is NAGVMQNPRHLVRRRGQEARLRCSPMKGHSHVYWYRQLPEEGLKFMVYLQKENIIDESGMPKERFSAEFPKEGPSILRIQQVVRGDSAAYFCASSPSGVAANYGYTFGSGTRLTVV.

This sequence joins TRBV30 and TRBJ2-1; D perhaps matches TRBD1 (5 bases). The CDR3 length is 12 residues. V lost 5 bases to trimming and J lost 8 bases, with 13 bases between them. The germline gives CDR1 GTSNPN, CDR2 SVGIG (reference sequence). CDR3 DNA sequence: TGTGCCTGGGGGCAGGGTTTCTATGAGCAGTTCTTC. Protein: CAWGQGFYEQFF.

The chain uses TRBV5-4 and TRBJ2-7; tentatively, D is TRBD2 (5 bases). This CDR3 comprises 12 residues. Trimming took 0 bases from V and 5 from J, leaving 6 bases between them. Germline CDR1 is SGHNT and CDR2 is YYREEE (reference sequence). The DNA for the CDR3 is TGTGCCAGCAGCTTGGACGGGAACGAGCAGTACTTC. It codes for CASSLDGNEQYF.

The V and J genes are TRBV4-2 and TRBJ1-2, with TRBD1 as a possible D gene (6 bases). The germline V and J ends were trimmed by 0 bases and 0 bases, with 17 bases remaining between them. CDR3 length: 18 residues. Per germline, CDR1 LGHNA and CDR2 YNFKEQ. The CDR3 loop is CASSQDMGADRPNYGYTF. CDR3 in DNA: TGTGCCAGCAGCCAAGATATGGGGGCCGACAGACCTAACTATGGCTACACCTTC.

The gene calls are TRBV28 and TRBJ1-2; a possible D gene is TRBD1 (6 bases). Trimming removed 5 bases at V and 7 bases at J, with 20 bases between. This CDR3 has 15 amino acids. CDR1 MDHEN and CDR2 SYDVKM come from the germline V gene. The CDR3 nucleotides are TGTGCCAGCAGTCTCGGCGGTCCAGGGGCATCTGGCTACACCTTC. This gives the protein CASSLGGPGASGYTF.

The chain joins TRBV7-2 to TRBJ2-5; maybe TRBD2 (5 bases). Germline-derived CDR1 and CDR2 are SGHTA and FQGNSA. Trimming cost V 1 base and J 4 bases, with 10 bases left between them. There are 14 residues in the CDR3. The CDR3 DNA sequence: TGTGCCAGCAGCTTAGGGAGGTGGGCAGAGACCCAGTACTTC. This codes for CASSLGRWAETQYF.

The V gene is TRBV7-2, the J gene TRBJ2-7; D perhaps matches TRBD2 (6 bases). Germline CDR1 SGHTA, CDR2 FQGNSA. Trimming shortened V by 1 base and J by 5 bases, and 9 bases separated the two germline ends. CDR3 length: 13 residues. The CDR3 DNA sequence: TGTGCCAGCAGCTTAGATTGGAGGGACGAGCAGTACTTC. Translated: CASSLDWRDEQYF.

The genes are TRBV5-4 and TRBJ2-3; D gene unclear. This CDR3 is built from 14 residues. V dropped 4 bases and J dropped 5 bases, with 14 bases sitting between them. The V gene's germline CDR1 is SGHNT and CDR2 YYREEE (reference sequence). The CDR3 DNA sequence: TGTGCCAGCAGCCCCGCTAGTTTGGGAGATACGCAGTATTTT. This gives the protein CASSPASLGDTQYF.

This chain uses TRBV27 with TRBJ2-5; TRBD1 matches 9 bases. This CDR3 has 14 residues. Germline lookup yields CDR1 MNHEY and CDR2 SMNVEV (reference sequence). V was clipped by 5 bases and J by 5 bases; unmatched bases: 6. The CDR3: CASSPGTGFETQYF. DNA for the CDR3: TGTGCCAGCAGTCCCGGGACAGGGTTCGAGACCCAGTACTTC.

The chain links TRBV5-5 to TRBJ1-5, with D possibly matching TRBD1 (5 bases). This CDR3 has 14 residues. The germline V gene encodes CDR1 SGHKS and CDR2 YYEKEE (reference sequence). V was clipped by 6 bases and J by 5 bases, with 15 bases between them. The CDR3 nucleotides read TGTGCCAGCACCATGACAGTTTGGGATCAGCCCCAGCATTTT. Protein sequence: CASTMTVWDQPQHF.

The chain links TRBV27 to TRBJ1-5; the D gene is possibly TRBD1 (6 bases). CDR1 is MNHEY, CDR2 SMNVEV, per germline (reference sequence). This CDR3 region has 17 residues. Between the trimmed V and J ends, which lost 1 base and 3 bases, there was a span of 16 bases. The CDR3 loop reads CASSLFPPPGDNQPQHF. The CDR3 bases are TGTGCCAGCAGTTTATTTCCCCCCCCAGGGGACAATCAGCCCCAGCATTTT.

The table lists this clone with a count of one. The chain employs TRBV9 and TRBJ1-2; tentative D call: TRBD1 (5 bases). Germline CDR1 SGDLS, CDR2 YYNGEE. The CDR3 contains 15 residues. Trimming cost V 0 bases and J 2 bases, with 11 bases left between them. Written as DNA, the CDR3 is TGTGCCAGCAGCGTAGGGGGGGATTCGAACTATGGCTACACCTTC. This translates into CASSVGGDSNYGYTF.

The chain has TRBV7-9 and TRBJ1-3, with D perhaps TRBD1 (5 bases). CDR1 and CDR2 from the germline V gene are SEHNR and FQNEAQ (reference sequence). The CDR3 contains 15 residues. V lost 3 bases to trimming and J lost 0 bases, with 9 bases between them. The CDR3 DNA sequence: TGTGCCAGCAGCTTGACGGGACTCTCTGGAAACACCATATATTTT. Protein sequence: CASSLTGLSGNTIYF.

This clone was detected a few times. This chain links TRBV2 with TRBJ2-1; D is perhaps TRBD2 (6 bases). There are 14 residues in the CDR3. The ends were cut back, 5 bases at V and 7 bases at J, with 15 bases in the middle. CDR1 SNHLY and CDR2 FYNNEI come from the germline V gene. CDR3 sequence: CASSLSLASNEQFF. CDR3 nucleotides: TGTGCCAGCAGTCTGAGCCTAGCGTCGAATGAGCAGTTCTTC.

The sample holds a few counts of this clone. This rearrangement joins TRBV29-1 to TRBJ1-1; D remains unclear. The V gene's germline CDR1 is SQVTM and CDR2 ANQGSEA. V lost 4 bases, J lost 3 bases, and 6 bases lay in between. This CDR3 has 11 amino acids. The CDR3 region has the DNA TGCAGCGTTGTGCAGTACACTGAAGCTTTCTTT. As protein: CSVVQYTEAFF.

V and J are TRBV30 and TRBJ2-3, with D tentatively TRBD2 (5 bases). Trimming took off 0 bases at V and 9 bases at J, with 13 bases between the two ends. The CDR3 has 13 residues. Germline CDR1 and CDR2: GTSNPN and SVGIG (reference sequence). CDR3 sequence: CAWSVGLTGTQYF. The CDR3, as DNA: TGTGCCTGGAGTGTTGGGCTAACGGGGACGCAGTATTTT.

The chain joins TRBV2 to TRBJ2-3; D remains unclear. The CDR3 spans 13 residues. The V gene lost 1 base and the J gene lost 5 bases, with 7 bases spanning the gap. Per the germline V gene, CDR1 is SNHLY and CDR2 is FYNNEI. CDR3 amino acids: CASSEELVDTQYF. The CDR3 DNA follows: TGTGCCAGCAGTGAAGAGCTTGTAGATACGCAGTATTTT.

The rearrangement links TRBV19 to TRBJ2-4, with 7 bases identical to TRBD1. From germline, CDR1 is LNHDA and CDR2 SQIVND (reference sequence). The junction had 2 bases not matched to a gene; V was cut back by 4 bases and J by 2 bases. The CDR3 consists of 14 residues. The CDR3 region is CASSKQGSKNIQYF. The DNA of the CDR3 is TGTGCCAGTAGTAAACAGGGGTCCAAAAACATTCAGTACTTC.